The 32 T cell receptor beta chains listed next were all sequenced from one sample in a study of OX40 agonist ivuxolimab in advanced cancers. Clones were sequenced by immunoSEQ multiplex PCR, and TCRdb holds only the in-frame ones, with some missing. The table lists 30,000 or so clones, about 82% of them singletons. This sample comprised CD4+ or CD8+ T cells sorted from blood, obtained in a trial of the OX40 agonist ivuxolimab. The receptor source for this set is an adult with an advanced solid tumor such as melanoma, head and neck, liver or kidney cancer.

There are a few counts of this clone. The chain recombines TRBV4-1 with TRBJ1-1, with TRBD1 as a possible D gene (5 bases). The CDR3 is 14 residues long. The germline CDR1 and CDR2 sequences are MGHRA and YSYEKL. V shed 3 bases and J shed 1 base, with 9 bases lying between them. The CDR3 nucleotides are TGCGCCAGCAGCCAGCCGGGACGGAACACTGAAGCTTTCTTT. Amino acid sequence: CASSQPGRNTEAFF.

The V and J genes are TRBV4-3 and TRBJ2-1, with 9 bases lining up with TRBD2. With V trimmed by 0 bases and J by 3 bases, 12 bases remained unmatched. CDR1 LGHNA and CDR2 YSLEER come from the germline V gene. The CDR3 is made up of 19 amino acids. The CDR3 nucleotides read TGCGCCAGCAGCCAAGATCAGAGGGCTAGCGGGGTATACTACAATGAGCAGTTCTTC. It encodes CASSQDQRASGVYYNEQFF.

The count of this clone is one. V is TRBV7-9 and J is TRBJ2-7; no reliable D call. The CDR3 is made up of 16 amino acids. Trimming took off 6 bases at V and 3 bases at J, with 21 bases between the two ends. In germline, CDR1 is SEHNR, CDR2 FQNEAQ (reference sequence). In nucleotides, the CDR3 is TGTGCCAGCAGTCCAGGAAATCCCTCAAAAAGCTACGAGCAGTACTTC. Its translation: CASSPGNPSKSYEQYF.

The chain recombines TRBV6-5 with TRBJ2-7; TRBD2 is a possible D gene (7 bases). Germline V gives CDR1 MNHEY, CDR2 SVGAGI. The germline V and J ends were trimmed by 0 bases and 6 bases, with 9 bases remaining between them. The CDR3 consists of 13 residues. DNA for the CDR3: TGTGCCAGCAGTTACTCAGGGGGGGCCGAGCAGTACTTC. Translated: CASSYSGGAEQYF.

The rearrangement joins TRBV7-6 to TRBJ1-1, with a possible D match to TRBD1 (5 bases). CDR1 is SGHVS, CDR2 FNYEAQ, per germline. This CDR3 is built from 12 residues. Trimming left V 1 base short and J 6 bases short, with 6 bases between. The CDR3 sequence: CASSLVGAEAFF. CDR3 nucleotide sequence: TGTGCCAGCAGCTTAGTAGGGGCTGAAGCTTTCTTT.

CDR3: CASSLGGDSYEQYF. CDR3 bases: TGTGCCAGCAGCTTAGGGGGGGACTCCTACGAGCAGTACTTC. The chain uses TRBV5-6 and TRBJ2-7; tentative D call: TRBD2 (7 bases). The CDR3 spans 14 residues. Trimming left V 2 bases short and J 0 bases short, with 9 bases between. CDR1 and CDR2 (germline): SGHDT, YYEEEE.

CDR3 DNA sequence: TGTGCCAGCAGTGGTACGGCCTACAATGAGCAGTTCTTC. This encodes CASSGTAYNEQFF. The chain couples TRBV27 to TRBJ2-1; no clear D. V was cut by 5 bases and J by 2 bases, with 7 bases left in between. The CDR3 has 13 amino acids. Germline CDR1 is MNHEY and CDR2 is SMNVEV (reference sequence).

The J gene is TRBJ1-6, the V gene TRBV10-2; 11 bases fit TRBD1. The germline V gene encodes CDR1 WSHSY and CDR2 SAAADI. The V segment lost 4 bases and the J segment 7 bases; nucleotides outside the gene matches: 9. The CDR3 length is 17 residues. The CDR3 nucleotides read TGCGCCAGCAGTGCCATGGGACAGGGGGAACCGAATTCACCCCTCCACTTT. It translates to CASSAMGQGEPNSPLHF.

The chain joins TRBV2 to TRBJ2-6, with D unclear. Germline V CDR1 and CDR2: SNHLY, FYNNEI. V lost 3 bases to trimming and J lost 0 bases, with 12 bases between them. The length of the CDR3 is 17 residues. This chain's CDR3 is CASSEAPLRSGANVLTF. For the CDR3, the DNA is TGTGCCAGCAGTGAGGCTCCCCTACGCTCTGGGGCCAACGTCCTGACTTTC.

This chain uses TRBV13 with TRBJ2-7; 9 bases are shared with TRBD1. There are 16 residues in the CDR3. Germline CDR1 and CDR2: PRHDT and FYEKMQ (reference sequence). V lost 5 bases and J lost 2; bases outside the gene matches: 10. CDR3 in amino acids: CASSPPGTGLTYEQYF. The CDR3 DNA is TGTGCCAGCAGCCCGCCAGGGACAGGGCTTACCTACGAGCAGTACTTC.

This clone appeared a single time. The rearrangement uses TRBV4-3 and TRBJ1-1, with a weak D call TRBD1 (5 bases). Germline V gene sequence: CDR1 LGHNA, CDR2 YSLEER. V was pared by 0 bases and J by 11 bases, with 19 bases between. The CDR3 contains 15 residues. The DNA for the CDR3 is TGCGCCAGCAGCCAAGATCCCCAGGGCTCCTACAGGGCTTTCTTT. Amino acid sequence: CASSQDPQGSYRAFF.

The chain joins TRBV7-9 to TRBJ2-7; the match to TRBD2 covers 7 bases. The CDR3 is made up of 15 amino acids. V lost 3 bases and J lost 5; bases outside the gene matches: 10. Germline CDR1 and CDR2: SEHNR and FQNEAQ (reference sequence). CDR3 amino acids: CASSFLGGRDHEQYF. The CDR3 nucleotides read TGTGCCAGCAGCTTTCTGGGGGGGAGGGACCACGAGCAGTACTTC.

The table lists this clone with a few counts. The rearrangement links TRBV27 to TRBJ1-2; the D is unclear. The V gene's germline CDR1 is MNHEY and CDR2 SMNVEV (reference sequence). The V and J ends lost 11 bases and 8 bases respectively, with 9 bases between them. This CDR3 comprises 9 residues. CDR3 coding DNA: TGTGCCTGGGGTGGGGGCTACACCTTC. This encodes CAWGGGYTF.

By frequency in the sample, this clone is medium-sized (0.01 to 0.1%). In nucleotides, the CDR3 is TGTGCCAGCAGGGATTCAGGGCCGCGGGAGCAGTACTTC. Translation: CASRDSGPREQYF. The J gene is TRBJ2-7, the V gene TRBV27, with a tentative D call TRBD1 (5 bases). Trimming stripped 6 bases from V and 7 bases from J, with 16 bases between. Germline CDR1 is MNHEY and CDR2 is SMNVEV (reference sequence). The CDR3 has 13 amino acids.

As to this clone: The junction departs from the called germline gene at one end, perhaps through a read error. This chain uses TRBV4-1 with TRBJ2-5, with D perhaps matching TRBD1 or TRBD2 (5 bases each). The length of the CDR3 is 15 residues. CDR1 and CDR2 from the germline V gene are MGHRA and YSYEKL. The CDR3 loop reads CASSQEPRGQQTQYF. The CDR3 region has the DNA TGCGCCAGCAGCCAGGAGCCCCGGGGCCAACAGACCCAGTACTTC.

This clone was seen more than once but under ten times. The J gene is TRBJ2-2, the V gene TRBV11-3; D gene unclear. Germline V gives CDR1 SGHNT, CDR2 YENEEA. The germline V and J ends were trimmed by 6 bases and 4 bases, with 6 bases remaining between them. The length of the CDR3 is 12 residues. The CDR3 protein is CASSSATGELFF. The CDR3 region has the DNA TGTGCCAGCAGTTCGGCCACCGGGGAGCTGTTTTTT.

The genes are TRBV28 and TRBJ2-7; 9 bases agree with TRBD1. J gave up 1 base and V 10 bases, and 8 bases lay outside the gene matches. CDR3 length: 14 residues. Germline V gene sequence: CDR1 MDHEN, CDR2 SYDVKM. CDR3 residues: CATDGQGPSYEQYF. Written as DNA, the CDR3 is TGTGCCACGGACGGACAGGGGCCTTCCTACGAGCAGTACTTC.

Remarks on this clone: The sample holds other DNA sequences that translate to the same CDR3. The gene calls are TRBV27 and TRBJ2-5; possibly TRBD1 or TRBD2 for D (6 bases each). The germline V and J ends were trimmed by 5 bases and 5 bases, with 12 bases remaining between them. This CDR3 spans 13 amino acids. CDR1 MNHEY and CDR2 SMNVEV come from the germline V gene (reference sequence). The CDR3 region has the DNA TGTGCCAGCAGTCCCGGGGGCGGGGAGACCCAGTACTTC. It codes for CASSPGGGETQYF.

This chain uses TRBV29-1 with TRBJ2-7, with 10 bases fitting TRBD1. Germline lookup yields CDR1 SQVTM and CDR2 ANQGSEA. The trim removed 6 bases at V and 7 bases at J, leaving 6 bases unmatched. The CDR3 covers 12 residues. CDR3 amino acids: CSVRGQGEEQYF. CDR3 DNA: TGCAGCGTCCGCGGACAGGGGGAAGAGCAGTACTTC.

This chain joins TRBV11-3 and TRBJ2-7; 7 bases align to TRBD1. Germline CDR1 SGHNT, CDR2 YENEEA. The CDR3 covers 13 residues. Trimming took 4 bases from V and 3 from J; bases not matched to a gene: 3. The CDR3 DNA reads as TGTGCCAGCAGCTCCGGGACAGTCTACGAGCAGTACTTC. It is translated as CASSSGTVYEQYF. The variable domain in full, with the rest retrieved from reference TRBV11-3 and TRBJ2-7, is EAGVVQSPRYKIIEKKQPVAFWCNPISGHNTLYWYLQNLGQGPELLIRYENEEAVDDSQLPKDRFSAERLKGVDSTLKIQPAELGDSAVYLCASSSGTVYEQYFGPGTRLTVT.

The CDR3 reads CASMAGASYEQYF. The CDR3 coding sequence is TGTGCCAGCATGGCGGGGGCCTCCTACGAGCAGTACTTC. V usage is TRBV27 and J usage is TRBJ2-7; the D gene is possibly TRBD2 (7 bases). V lost 7 bases to trimming and J lost 0 bases, with 10 bases between them. This CDR3 has 13 residues. The germline V gene encodes CDR1 MNHEY and CDR2 SMNVEV (reference sequence).

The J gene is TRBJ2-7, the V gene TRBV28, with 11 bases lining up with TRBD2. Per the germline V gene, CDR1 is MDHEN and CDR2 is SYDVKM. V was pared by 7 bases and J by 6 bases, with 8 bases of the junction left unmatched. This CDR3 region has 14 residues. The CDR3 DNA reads TGTGCCAGCACCTTAGCGGGGGGGCCCACCGAGCAGTACTTC. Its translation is CASTLAGGPTEQYF.

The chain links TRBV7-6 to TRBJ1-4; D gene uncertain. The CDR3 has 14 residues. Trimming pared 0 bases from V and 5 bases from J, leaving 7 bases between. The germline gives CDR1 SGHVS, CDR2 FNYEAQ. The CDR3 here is CASSLAGENEKLFF. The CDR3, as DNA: TGTGCCAGCAGCTTAGCGGGAGAGAATGAAAAACTGTTTTTT.

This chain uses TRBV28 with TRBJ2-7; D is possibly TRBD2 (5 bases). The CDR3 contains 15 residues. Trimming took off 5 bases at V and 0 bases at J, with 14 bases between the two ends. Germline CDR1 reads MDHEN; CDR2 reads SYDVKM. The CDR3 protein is CASSLPGSHSYEQYF. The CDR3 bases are TGTGCCAGCAGTCTCCCGGGATCCCACTCCTACGAGCAGTACTTC.

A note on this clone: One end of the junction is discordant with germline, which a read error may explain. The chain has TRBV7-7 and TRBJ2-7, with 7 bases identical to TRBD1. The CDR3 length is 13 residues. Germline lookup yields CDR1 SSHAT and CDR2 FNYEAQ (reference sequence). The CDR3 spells CASSPDRLGEQYF. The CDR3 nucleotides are TGTGCTAGCAGCCCGGACAGGTTAGGCGAGCAGTACTTC.

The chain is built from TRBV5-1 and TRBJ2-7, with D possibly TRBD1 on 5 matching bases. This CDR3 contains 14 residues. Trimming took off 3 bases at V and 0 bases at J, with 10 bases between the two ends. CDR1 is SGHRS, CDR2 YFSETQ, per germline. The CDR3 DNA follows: TGCGCCAGCAGCTCCACAGGTAGCTCCTACGAGCAGTACTTC. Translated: CASSSTGSSYEQYF.

The CDR3 region has the DNA TGTGCCAGCAGCTTGGCGCCAGGAGCGAACACTGAAGCTTTCTTT. Translation: CASSLAPGANTEAFF. The chain combines TRBV5-4 with TRBJ1-1; D is undetermined. With 0 bases removed from V and 1 base from J, the gap between germline ends came to 10 bases. Germline values: CDR1 SGHNT, CDR2 YYREEE (reference sequence). The CDR3 runs 15 residues.

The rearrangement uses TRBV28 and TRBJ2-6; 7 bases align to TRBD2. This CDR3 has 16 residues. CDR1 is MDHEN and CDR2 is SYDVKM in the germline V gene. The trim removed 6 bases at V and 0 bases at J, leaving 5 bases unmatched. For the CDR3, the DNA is TGTGCCAGCAGGTCTTGGGACTACTCTGGGGCCAACGTCCTGACTTTC. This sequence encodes CASRSWDYSGANVLTF.

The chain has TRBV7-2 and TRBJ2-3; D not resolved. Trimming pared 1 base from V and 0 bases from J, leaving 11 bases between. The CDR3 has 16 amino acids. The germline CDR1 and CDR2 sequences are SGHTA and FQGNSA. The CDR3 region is CASSLERYYSTDTQYF. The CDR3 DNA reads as TGTGCCAGCAGCTTAGAACGCTATTACAGCACAGATACGCAGTATTTT.

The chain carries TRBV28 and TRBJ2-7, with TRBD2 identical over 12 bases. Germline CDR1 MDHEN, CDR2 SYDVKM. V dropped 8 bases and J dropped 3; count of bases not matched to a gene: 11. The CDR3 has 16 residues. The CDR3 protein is CASRGLAGSGGYEQYF. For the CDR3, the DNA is TGTGCCAGCCGAGGACTAGCGGGATCAGGAGGCTACGAGCAGTACTTC.

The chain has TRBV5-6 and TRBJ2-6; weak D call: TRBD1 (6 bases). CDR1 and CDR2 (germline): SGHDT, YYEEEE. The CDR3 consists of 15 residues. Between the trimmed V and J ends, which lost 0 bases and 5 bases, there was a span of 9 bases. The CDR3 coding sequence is TGTGCCAGCAGCTTGGTTTGGGGGCGGGCCAACGTCCTGACTTTC. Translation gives CASSLVWGRANVLTF.

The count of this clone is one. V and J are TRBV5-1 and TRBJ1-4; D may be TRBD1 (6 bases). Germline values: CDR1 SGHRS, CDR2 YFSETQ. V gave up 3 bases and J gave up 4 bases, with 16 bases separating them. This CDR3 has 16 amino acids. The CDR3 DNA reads TGCGCCAGCAGCTCCCACTCAGGGGCTTATAATGAAAAACTGTTTTTT. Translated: CASSSHSGAYNEKLFF.